Listed below are T cell receptor beta chains from one sample, sequenced in a study of response to subunit inactivated influenza vaccine. TCRdb recomputed calls from the RT-PCR reads with MiXCR, one row per CDR3 protein. The table has just under 250,000 distinct CDR3 sequences, 12% seen once; the top ten hold 7.8%. This sample comprised non-naive T cells sorted from PBMCs, obtained approximately 15 days before vaccination. The receptors were sampled from a man aged 50 or older who received an inactivated influenza vaccine. CDR3s include the opening cysteine and the closing phenylalanine or tryptophan. The order of the fields is D gene, clone size, V gene, J gene, CDR3 protein, CDR3 DNA. The D gene is left open where the match is weak. Some rows mark clone size as missing; the rest say once, few, many or name a class of expanded clone.

d_gene: TRBD1
abundance: many
v_gene: TRBV10-3
j_gene: TRBJ1-1
CDR3aa: CAIRDRENTEAFF
CDR3nt: TGTGCCATCCGAGACAGGGAAAACACTGAAGCTTTCTTT

d_gene: -
abundance: -
v_gene: TRBV6-1
j_gene: TRBJ2-1
CDR3aa: CASSVAFSYNEQFF
CDR3nt: TGTGCCAGCAGCGTAGCGTTCTCCTACAATGAGCAGTTCTTC

d_gene: TRBD1
abundance: many
v_gene: TRBV6-1
j_gene: TRBJ1-1
CDR3aa: CASSPGQGRTEAFF
CDR3nt: TGTGCCAGCAGTCCGGGACAGGGTCGGACTGAAGCTTTCTTT

d_gene: -
abundance: few
v_gene: TRBV6-5
j_gene: TRBJ1-6
CDR3aa: CASSLAEDPGRSPLHF
CDR3nt: TGTGCCAGCAGTTTAGCGGAGGACCCTGGGCGTTCACCCCTCCACTTT

d_gene: TRBD1
abundance: few
v_gene: TRBV5-4
j_gene: TRBJ2-1
CDR3aa: CASSTMDRSSYNEQFF
CDR3nt: TGTGCCAGCAGCACAATGGACAGGAGCTCCTACAATGAGCAGTTCTTC

d_gene: TRBD2
abundance: -
v_gene: TRBV7-9
j_gene: TRBJ2-3
CDR3aa: CASSYGGGTYTDTQYF
CDR3nt: TGTGCCAGCAGCTACGGGGGGGGAACCTACACAGATACGCAGTATTTT

d_gene: -
abundance: many
v_gene: TRBV12-3/TRBV12-4
j_gene: TRBJ2-3
CDR3aa: CASTGPGDTQYF
CDR3nt: TGTGCCAGCACCGGACCCGGGGATACGCAGTATTTT

d_gene: -
abundance: -
v_gene: TRBV6-1
j_gene: TRBJ1-3
CDR3aa: CASSKTGISGNTIYF
CDR3nt: TGTGCCAGCAGTAAAACAGGAATCTCTGGAAACACCATATATTTT

d_gene: TRBD2
abundance: few
v_gene: TRBV14
j_gene: TRBJ2-7
CDR3aa: CASSPRLAGIWEQYF
CDR3nt: TGTGCCAGCAGCCCCCGACTAGCGGGAATATGGGAGCAGTACTTC

d_gene: -
abundance: many
v_gene: TRBV20-1
j_gene: TRBJ2-1
CDR3aa: CSARAPTVQIHEQFF
CDR3nt: TGCAGTGCTAGAGCCCCGACGGTTCAGATCCACGAGCAGTTCTTC

d_gene: TRBD1
abundance: -
v_gene: TRBV7-9
j_gene: TRBJ2-5
CDR3aa: CATAPGQVYQETQYF
CDR3nt: TGTGCCACCGCTCCTGGACAGGTGTACCAAGAGACCCAGTACTTC

d_gene: -
abundance: few
v_gene: TRBV7-3
j_gene: TRBJ2-1
CDR3aa: CASSEVGNEQFF
CDR3nt: TGTGCCAGCAGCGAAGTCGGGAATGAGCAGTTCTTC

d_gene: -
abundance: -
v_gene: TRBV27
j_gene: TRBJ2-7
CDR3aa: CASSPQGAQQYF
CDR3nt: TGTGCCAGCAGTCCCCAAGGGGCACAGCAGTACTTC

d_gene: -
abundance: -
v_gene: TRBV3-1
j_gene: TRBJ1-1
CDR3aa: CASSQGEGVGTEAFF
CDR3nt: TGTGCCAGCAGCCAAGGGGAGGGGGTGGGCACTGAAGCTTTCTTT

d_gene: -
abundance: many
v_gene: TRBV18
j_gene: TRBJ2-4
CDR3aa: CASSPRSSLGENIQYF
CDR3nt: TGTGCCAGCTCACCAAGGTCGTCTCTGGGGGAAAACATTCAGTACTTC

d_gene: -
abundance: few
v_gene: TRBV5-6
j_gene: TRBJ2-3
CDR3aa: CASRTVSGLLTDTQYF
CDR3nt: TGTGCCAGCAGAACCGTCTCGGGACTCCTAACAGATACGCAGTATTTT

d_gene: TRBD2
abundance: -
v_gene: TRBV14
j_gene: TRBJ2-1
CDR3aa: CASSRSGLAYNEQFF
CDR3nt: TGTGCCAGCAGCCGATCGGGACTAGCTTACAATGAGCAGTTCTTC

d_gene: -
abundance: many
v_gene: TRBV6-2/TRBV6-3
j_gene: TRBJ2-1
CDR3aa: CASSYSRRNEQFF
CDR3nt: TGTGCCAGCAGTTACTCGAGACGCAATGAGCAGTTCTTC

d_gene: -
abundance: -
v_gene: TRBV4-2
j_gene: TRBJ2-5
CDR3aa: CASSPGLRGLLETQYF
CDR3nt: TGTGCCAGCAGCCCCGGGCTCCGGGGACTTCTCGAGACCCAGTACTTC

d_gene: TRBD2
abundance: -
v_gene: TRBV19
j_gene: TRBJ2-3
CDR3aa: CASSTSGGTDTQYF
CDR3nt: TGTGCCAGTAGTACTAGCGGGGGCACAGATACGCAGTATTTT

d_gene: TRBD2
abundance: many
v_gene: TRBV11-2
j_gene: TRBJ2-7
CDR3aa: CASSIGASGSDEQYF
CDR3nt: TGTGCCAGCAGCATAGGGGCTAGCGGGAGTGATGAGCAGTACTTC

d_gene: TRBD2
abundance: many
v_gene: TRBV18
j_gene: TRBJ2-1
CDR3aa: CASSLGLAGAGNEQFF
CDR3nt: TGTGCCAGCTCTCTTGGACTAGCGGGGGCTGGGAATGAGCAGTTCTTC

d_gene: -
abundance: -
v_gene: TRBV7-2
j_gene: TRBJ2-3
CDR3aa: CASSLALRRQYF
CDR3nt: TGTGCCAGCAGCTTAGCGCTGCGGCGGCAGTATTTT

d_gene: -
abundance: many
v_gene: TRBV27
j_gene: TRBJ1-2
CDR3aa: CASSSGTAGYTF
CDR3nt: TGTGCCAGCAGTTCCGGGACCGCTGGCTACACCTTC

d_gene: -
abundance: many
v_gene: TRBV6-2/TRBV6-3
j_gene: TRBJ2-2
CDR3aa: CASSWDTGELFF
CDR3nt: TGTGCCAGCAGTTGGGACACCGGGGAGCTGTTTTTT

d_gene: TRBD2
abundance: many
v_gene: TRBV2
j_gene: TRBJ2-7
CDR3aa: CASRGTSGSYEQYF
CDR3nt: TGTGCCAGCAGGGGGACTAGCGGGAGTTACGAGCAGTACTTC

d_gene: -
abundance: few
v_gene: TRBV28
j_gene: TRBJ2-5
CDR3aa: CASSRGQETQYF
CDR3nt: TGTGCCAGCAGCAGGGGCCAAGAGACCCAGTACTTC

d_gene: -
abundance: few
v_gene: TRBV5-1
j_gene: TRBJ2-3
CDR3aa: CASSTGQPLTDTQYF
CDR3nt: TGCGCCAGCAGCACCGGACAGCCGCTCACGGATACGCAGTATTTT

d_gene: TRBD1
abundance: -
v_gene: TRBV30
j_gene: TRBJ2-7
CDR3aa: CAWSGRETGGYLQYF
CDR3nt: TGTGCCTGGAGTGGTAGAGAAACAGGGGGTTACCTTCAGTACTTC

d_gene: TRBD2
abundance: -
v_gene: TRBV6-5
j_gene: TRBJ2-6
CDR3aa: CASSYGTRLRHSGANVLTF
CDR3nt: TGTGCCAGCAGTTACGGGACTAGACTTCGGCATTCTGGGGCCAACGTCCTGACTTTC

d_gene: -
abundance: -
v_gene: TRBV20-1
j_gene: TRBJ2-3
CDR3aa: CSARGDSTDTQYF
CDR3nt: TGCAGTGCTAGGGGAGACTCCACAGATACGCAGTATTTT

d_gene: TRBD2
abundance: few
v_gene: TRBV24-1
j_gene: TRBJ2-3
CDR3aa: CATSTASGVSTDTQYF
CDR3nt: TGTGCCACCAGCACGGCTAGCGGGGTTAGCACAGATACGCAGTATTTT

d_gene: TRBD2
abundance: -
v_gene: TRBV2
j_gene: TRBJ2-1
CDR3aa: CASSESRLAHNEQFF
CDR3nt: TGTGCCAGCAGTGAATCCAGACTAGCCCACAATGAGCAGTTCTTC

d_gene: -
abundance: many
v_gene: TRBV10-3
j_gene: TRBJ1-1
CDR3aa: CAISPKSNTEAFF
CDR3nt: TGTGCCATCAGCCCGAAAAGTAACACTGAAGCTTTCTTT

d_gene: -
abundance: -
v_gene: TRBV28
j_gene: TRBJ2-7
CDR3aa: CASSPTDRGGYEQYF
CDR3nt: TGTGCCAGCAGTCCCACGGATAGGGGGGGCTACGAGCAGTACTTC

d_gene: -
abundance: few
v_gene: TRBV6-5
j_gene: TRBJ1-1
CDR3aa: CASSYSPGASSTEAFF
CDR3nt: TGTGCCAGCAGTTACTCCCCAGGGGCCAGTAGCACTGAAGCTTTCTTT

d_gene: -
abundance: many
v_gene: TRBV5-1
j_gene: TRBJ1-6
CDR3aa: CASSKDRSLNSPLHF
CDR3nt: TGCGCCAGCAGCAAAGACAGGAGTTTAAATTCACCCCTCCACTTT

d_gene: TRBD1
abundance: many
v_gene: TRBV15
j_gene: TRBJ1-1
CDR3aa: CATGQGAGTEAFF
CDR3nt: TGTGCCACCGGACAGGGGGCAGGGACTGAAGCTTTCTTT

d_gene: TRBD1
abundance: -
v_gene: TRBV6-5
j_gene: TRBJ1-5
CDR3aa: CASSYSVGQGDYSNQPQHF
CDR3nt: TGTGCCAGCAGTTACTCAGTGGGACAGGGAGATTATAGCAATCAGCCCCAGCATTTT

d_gene: -
abundance: many
v_gene: TRBV5-6
j_gene: TRBJ2-1
CDR3aa: CASSLPAVAQQFF
CDR3nt: TGTGCCAGCAGCCTCCCCGCAGTGGCACAGCAGTTCTTC

d_gene: -
abundance: -
v_gene: TRBV7-2
j_gene: TRBJ2-1
CDR3aa: CASSFQAGKAEQFF
CDR3nt: TGTGCCAGCAGCTTCCAGGCGGGAAAGGCTGAGCAGTTCTTC

d_gene: -
abundance: -
v_gene: TRBV7-9
j_gene: TRBJ2-5
CDR3aa: CASSLKGGRMETQYF
CDR3nt: TGTGCCAGCAGCTTAAAGGGCGGACGGATGGAGACCCAGTACTTC

d_gene: TRBD1
abundance: few
v_gene: TRBV5-1
j_gene: TRBJ2-3
CDR3aa: CASSLTGTGGAVDTQYF
CDR3nt: TGCGCCAGCAGCTTAACCGGGACAGGGGGCGCGGTAGATACGCAGTATTTT

d_gene: -
abundance: few
v_gene: TRBV5-1
j_gene: TRBJ2-7
CDR3aa: CASSLETATYEQYF
CDR3nt: TGCGCCAGCAGCTTGGAGACTGCGACCTACGAGCAGTACTTC

d_gene: -
abundance: many
v_gene: TRBV5-1
j_gene: TRBJ2-5
CDR3aa: CASSLVGVSSQETQYF
CDR3nt: TGCGCCAGCAGCTTGGTTGGGGTTTCTTCGCAGGAGACCCAGTACTTC

d_gene: TRBD1
abundance: many
v_gene: TRBV20-1
j_gene: TRBJ2-4
CDR3aa: CSAIQGLGNIQYF
CDR3nt: TGCAGTGCTATACAGGGGCTGGGAAACATTCAGTACTTC

d_gene: -
abundance: few
v_gene: TRBV6-2/TRBV6-3
j_gene: TRBJ1-5
CDR3aa: CASSLLENQPQHF
CDR3nt: TGTGCCAGCAGTTTGTTGGAGAATCAGCCCCAGCATTTT

d_gene: -
abundance: few
v_gene: TRBV20-1
j_gene: TRBJ2-1
CDR3aa: CSARAGRGPYNEQFF
CDR3nt: TGCAGTGCTAGAGCAGGGCGGGGACCATACAATGAGCAGTTCTTC